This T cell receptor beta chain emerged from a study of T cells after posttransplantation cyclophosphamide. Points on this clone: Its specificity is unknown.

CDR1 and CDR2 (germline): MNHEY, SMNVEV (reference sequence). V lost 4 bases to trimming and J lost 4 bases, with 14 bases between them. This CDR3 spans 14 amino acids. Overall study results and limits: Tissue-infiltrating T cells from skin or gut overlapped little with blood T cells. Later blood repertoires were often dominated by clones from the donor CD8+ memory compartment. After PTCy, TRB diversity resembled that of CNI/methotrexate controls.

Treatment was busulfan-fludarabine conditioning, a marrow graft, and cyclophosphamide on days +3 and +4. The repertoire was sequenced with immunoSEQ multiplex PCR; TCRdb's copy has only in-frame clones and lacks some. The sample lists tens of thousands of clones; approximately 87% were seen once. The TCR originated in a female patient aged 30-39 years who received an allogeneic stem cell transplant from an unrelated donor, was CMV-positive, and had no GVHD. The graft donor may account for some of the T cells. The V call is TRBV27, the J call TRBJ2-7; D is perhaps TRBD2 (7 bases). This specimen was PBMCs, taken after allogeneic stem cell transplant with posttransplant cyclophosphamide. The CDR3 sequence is CASSSRGPLYEQYF. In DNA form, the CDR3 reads TGTGCCAGCAGTTCGCGGGGGCCGTTATACGAGCAGTACTTC.